The 17 T cell receptor beta chains below come from one sample, sequenced in a study of blood T cell repertoires in COVID-19. Assay used: immunoSEQ multiplex PCR; TCRdb lists only in-frame clones, some missing. The table lists fewer than 400,000 clones, approximately 90% of them singletons. Material for sequencing was PBMCs or T cells enriched from blood (not recorded which). The receptors shown here come from a woman aged 50 to 60 who had recovered from COVID-19.

This chain joins TRBV11-3 and TRBJ2-4; D is uncertain. Trimming took off 6 bases at V and 0 bases at J, with 15 bases between the two ends. CDR1 and CDR2 from the germline V gene are SGHNT and YENEEA. The CDR3 runs 16 residues. CDR3 loop: CASRTSNSLAKNIQYF. In nucleotides, the CDR3 is TGTGCCAGCAGGACCTCAAACAGCCTAGCCAAAAACATTCAGTACTTC.

V and J are TRBV4-1 and TRBJ2-3, with D perhaps TRBD2 (6 bases). CDR1 is MGHRA, CDR2 YSYEKL, per germline. V lost 4 bases and J lost 4, with 15 bases in between. The CDR3 has 15 amino acids. DNA of the CDR3: TGCGCCAGCAGCCTCGTTGGCGGGACGGCAGATACGCAGTATTTT. Translation gives CASSLVGGTADTQYF.

The V gene is TRBV5-1, the J gene TRBJ2-7; 8 bases agree with TRBD1. The CDR3 is made up of 15 amino acids. The germline gives CDR1 SGHRS, CDR2 YFSETQ. The ends lost 1 base at V and 3 bases at J; junction bases unmatched: 6. The CDR3 spells CASSLPGGDGYEQYF. The CDR3 coding sequence is TGCGCCAGCAGCTTGCCAGGGGGCGACGGCTACGAGCAGTACTTC.

V is TRBV27 and J is TRBJ1-5; weak D call: TRBD1 (5 bases). The ends were cut back, 2 bases at V and 4 bases at J, with 12 bases in the middle. This CDR3 region has 15 residues. CDR1 is MNHEY, CDR2 SMNVEV, per germline (reference sequence). The CDR3 region is CASSLRAGYNQPQHF. CDR3 nucleotides: TGTGCCAGCAGTTTAAGGGCAGGGTATAATCAGCCCCAGCATTTT.

The sample holds one count of this clone. V gene TRBV13 combines with J gene TRBJ1-1; weak D call: TRBD1 (5 bases). Deletions cut 2 bases from V and 4 bases from J, with 11 bases between. In germline, CDR1 is PRHDT, CDR2 FYEKMQ (reference sequence). The length of the CDR3 is 14 residues. The CDR3 nucleotides are TGTGCCAGCAGCTTAAAAGGGGTGGCCACTGAAGCTTTCTTT. It codes for CASSLKGVATEAFF.

The chain is built from TRBV3-1 (or the pseudogene TRBV3-2) and TRBJ1-5; maybe TRBD1 (5 bases). V was clipped by 4 bases and J by 3 bases, with 16 bases between them. This CDR3 contains 16 residues. CDR1 is LGHDT and CDR2 is YNNKEL in the germline V gene (reference sequence). This chain's CDR3 is CASSPQGGQPNQPQHF. CDR3 coding DNA: TGTGCCAGCAGCCCTCAGGGAGGCCAGCCCAATCAGCCCCAGCATTTT.

The table lists this clone with a count of one. CDR3 in amino acids: CASTGQGGTQYF. For the CDR3, the DNA is TGTGCCAGCACCGGACAGGGAGGGACCCAGTACTTC. J is TRBJ2-5 and V is TRBV11-2; 8 nucleotides line up with TRBD1. CDR3 length: 12 residues. Trimming took 7 bases from V and 7 from J; bases not matched to a gene: 5. Germline CDR1 reads SGHAT; CDR2 reads FQNNGV.

J is TRBJ2-3 and V is TRBV7-8; D is uncertain. Trimming stripped 1 base from V and 8 bases from J, with 10 bases between. CDR1 SGHVS and CDR2 FQNEAQ come from the germline V gene. CDR3 length equals 13 residues. The CDR3 coding sequence is TGTGCCAGCAGCTTAGACCAGTCGGGTACGCAGTATTTT. It translates to CASSLDQSGTQYF.

The chain carries TRBV2 and TRBJ1-2; the match to TRBD1 covers 7 bases. The CDR3 totals 14 residues. Germline V CDR1 and CDR2: SNHLY, FYNNEI. J lost 0 bases, V lost 6 bases, and 4 bases had no gene match. The CDR3 loop reads CASRETGTNYGYTF. CDR3 in DNA: TGTGCCAGCAGAGAGACAGGGACTAACTATGGCTACACCTTC.

The V gene is TRBV5-1, the J gene TRBJ1-5; TRBD1 agrees at 7 bases. There are 15 residues in the CDR3. With V trimmed by 2 bases and J by 5 bases, 7 bases remained unmatched. In germline, CDR1 is SGHRS, CDR2 YFSETQ. This CDR3 is CASSFGDREDQPQHF. CDR3 DNA sequence: TGCGCCAGCAGCTTTGGAGACAGGGAGGATCAGCCCCAGCATTTT.

The J gene is TRBJ2-6, the V gene TRBV4-2; the match to TRBD1 covers 7 bases. CDR1 is LGHNA, CDR2 YNFKEQ, per germline. The CDR3 sequence is 17 residues long. The J segment lost 2 bases and the V segment lost 0 bases, leaving 4 bases of the junction unmatched. Here the CDR3 DNA reads TGTGCCAGCAGCCAAGACAGGGGGAACCCTGGGGCCAACGTCCTGACTTTC. Its translation is CASSQDRGNPGANVLTF.

This clone occurred a few times. The chain has TRBV12-3 or TRBV12-4 and TRBJ1-2, with TRBD1 identical over 7 bases. This CDR3 comprises 13 residues. V was pared by 5 bases and J by 7 bases, with 7 bases of the junction left unmatched. This CDR3 reads CASSRTTGPGYTF. CDR3 nucleotides: TGTGCCAGCAGTAGGACGACAGGGCCTGGCTACACCTTC.

This clone came up a few times. The genes are TRBV30 and TRBJ1-2, with D maybe TRBD1 (5 bases). Looked up from germline, CDR1 is GTSNPN and CDR2 is SVGIG (reference sequence). CDR3 length: 10 residues. The CDR3 is CAVAGHGYTF. In DNA form, the CDR3 reads TGTGCTGTAGCGGGACATGGCTACACCTTC.

The V call is TRBV2, the J call TRBJ2-5, with a weak D call TRBD2 (6 bases). V lost 3 bases to trimming and J lost 3 bases, with 11 bases between them. The CDR3 loop spans 14 amino acids. CDR1 is SNHLY and CDR2 is FYNNEI in the germline V gene. The CDR3 here is CASSDGPGEETQYF. CDR3 nucleotide sequence: TGTGCCAGCAGTGACGGTCCGGGGGAAGAGACCCAGTACTTC.

The table lists this clone with a count of one. The rearrangement links TRBV19 to TRBJ1-1; 7 bases align to TRBD1. Trimming removed 4 bases from V and 0 bases from J; junction bases left unmatched: 2. The CDR3 has 14 residues. Germline CDR1 LNHDA, CDR2 SQIVND (reference sequence). Here the CDR3 DNA reads TGTGCCAGTAGTAGGACAGGTTTGAACACTGAAGCTTTCTTT. It is translated as CASSRTGLNTEAFF.

This chain uses TRBV30 with TRBJ1-1; D call uncertain. Trimming pared 4 bases from V and 3 bases from J, leaving 15 bases between. CDR3 length equals 14 residues. Germline CDR1 reads GTSNPN; CDR2 reads SVGIG (reference sequence). The CDR3 bases are TGTGCCTGGATTAAGGTGGGGAGGGACACTGAAGCTTTCTTT. Residues: CAWIKVGRDTEAFF.

The chain has TRBV6-5 and TRBJ1-6; D is unclear. The V and J ends lost 2 bases and 7 bases respectively, with 3 bases between them. The CDR3 has 12 amino acids. CDR1 and CDR2 from the germline V gene are MNHEY and SVGAGI. CDR3 sequence reads: CASSYVNSPLHF. The CDR3 region has the DNA TGTGCCAGCAGTTACGTAAATTCACCCCTCCACTTT.